This T cell receptor (beta chain) was retrieved from a study of T-cell reconstitution after alpha-beta-depleted transplantation in children. Germline V gene lookup returns CDR1 DFQATT and CDR2 SNEGSKA (reference sequence). V was trimmed by 4 bases and J by 5 bases, leaving 18 bases between them. This CDR3 contains 14 residues. This clonotype has ten or more counts. Unique molecular identifiers were incorporated into the prepared TCRbeta library. TCRdb passed the PCR reads through MiXCR, listing each CDR3 protein once. The table includes about 610,000 distinct CDR3 sequences, roughly a tenth detected once.

The sample consisted of PBMCs from the stem cell graft donor, taken from the stem cell graft. The chain recombines TRBV20-1 with TRBJ2-7; tentatively, D is TRBD2 (5 bases). This TCR was recovered from a human donor who donated a stem cell graft to a child with acute myeloid leukemia. The DNA of the CDR3 is TGCAGTGCTACAGTACTAGGCCTTGGGAACGAGCAGTACTTC. It codes for CSATVLGLGNEQYF.